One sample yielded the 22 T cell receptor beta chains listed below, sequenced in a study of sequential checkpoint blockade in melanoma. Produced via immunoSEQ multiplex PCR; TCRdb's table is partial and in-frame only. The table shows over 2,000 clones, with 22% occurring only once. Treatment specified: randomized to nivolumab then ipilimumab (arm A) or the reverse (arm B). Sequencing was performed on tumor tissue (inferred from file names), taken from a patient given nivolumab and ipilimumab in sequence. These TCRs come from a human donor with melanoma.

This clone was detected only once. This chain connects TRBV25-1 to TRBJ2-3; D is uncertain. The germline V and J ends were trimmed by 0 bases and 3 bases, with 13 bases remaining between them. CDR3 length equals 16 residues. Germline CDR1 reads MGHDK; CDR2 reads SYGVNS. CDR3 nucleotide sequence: TGTGCCAGCAGTGAATATCCGGGCGTGGAGACAGATACGCAGTATTTT. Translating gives CASSEYPGVETDTQYF.

CDR3 coding DNA: TGTGCCAGCAGACCCTCGGGGGCGCCCGGCTACACCTTC. Translation: CASRPSGAPGYTF. The J gene is TRBJ1-2, the V gene TRBV25-1, with D perhaps matching TRBD1 (6 bases). Trimming took 6 bases from V and 8 from J, leaving 16 bases between them. CDR3 length equals 13 residues. From germline, CDR1 is MGHDK and CDR2 SYGVNS.

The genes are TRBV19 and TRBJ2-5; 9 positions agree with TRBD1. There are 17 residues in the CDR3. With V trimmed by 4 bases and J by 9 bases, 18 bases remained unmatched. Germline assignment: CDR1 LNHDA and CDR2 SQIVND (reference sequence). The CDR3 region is CASSKAVGTGKTGAQYF. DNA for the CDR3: TGTGCCAGTAGTAAGGCGGTAGGGACAGGGAAGACAGGGGCCCAGTACTTC.

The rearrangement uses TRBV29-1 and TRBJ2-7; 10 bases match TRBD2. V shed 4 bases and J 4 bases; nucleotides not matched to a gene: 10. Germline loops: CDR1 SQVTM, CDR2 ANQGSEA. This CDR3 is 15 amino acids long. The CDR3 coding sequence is TGCAGCGTTGTTTCCGAGCGGGGGGGCCGGTACGAGCAGTACTTC. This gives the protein CSVVSERGGRYEQYF.

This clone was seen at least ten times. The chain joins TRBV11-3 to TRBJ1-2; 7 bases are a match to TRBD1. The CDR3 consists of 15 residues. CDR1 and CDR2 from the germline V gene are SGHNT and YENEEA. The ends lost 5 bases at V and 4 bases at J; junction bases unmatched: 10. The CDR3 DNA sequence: TGTGCCAGCAGCCCGGGAGGGACAGCGTCCTATGGCTACACCTTC. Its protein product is CASSPGGTASYGYTF.

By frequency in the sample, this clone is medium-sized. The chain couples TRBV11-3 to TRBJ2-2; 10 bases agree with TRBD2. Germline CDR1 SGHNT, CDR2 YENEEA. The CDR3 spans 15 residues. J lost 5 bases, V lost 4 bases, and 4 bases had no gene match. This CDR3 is CASSSSGSGTGELFF. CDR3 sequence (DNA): TGTGCCAGCAGCTCTAGCGGGAGTGGGACCGGGGAGCTGTTTTTT.

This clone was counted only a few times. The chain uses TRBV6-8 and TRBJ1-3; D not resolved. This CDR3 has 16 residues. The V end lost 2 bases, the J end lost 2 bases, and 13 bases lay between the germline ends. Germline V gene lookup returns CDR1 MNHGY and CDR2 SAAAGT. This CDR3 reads CASSYGQSSPGNTIYF. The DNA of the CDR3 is TGTGCCAGCAGTTACGGGCAGTCATCCCCTGGAAACACCATATATTTT.

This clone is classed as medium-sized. The CDR3 loop reads CASSPRDRGYEQYF. The CDR3 region has the DNA TGTGCCAGCAGCCCTAGGGACAGGGGCTACGAGCAGTACTTC. The rearrangement joins TRBV11-3 to TRBJ2-7; 10 nucleotides match TRBD1. The CDR3 length is 14 residues. Germline-derived CDR1 and CDR2 are SGHNT and YENEEA. The junction had 4 bases not matched to a gene; V was cut back by 5 bases and J by 3 bases.

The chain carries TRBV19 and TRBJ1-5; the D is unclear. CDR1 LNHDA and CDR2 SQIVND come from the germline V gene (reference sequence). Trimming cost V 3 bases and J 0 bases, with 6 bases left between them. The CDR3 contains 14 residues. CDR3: CASSIDNSNQPQHF. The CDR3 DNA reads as TGTGCCAGTAGTATCGACAATAGCAATCAGCCCCAGCATTTT.

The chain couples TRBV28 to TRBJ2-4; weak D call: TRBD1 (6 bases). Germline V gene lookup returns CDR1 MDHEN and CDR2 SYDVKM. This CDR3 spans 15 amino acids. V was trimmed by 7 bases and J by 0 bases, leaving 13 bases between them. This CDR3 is CASNVGGLAKNIQYF. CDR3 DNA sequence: TGTGCCAGCAATGTTGGGGGCTTAGCCAAAAACATTCAGTACTTC.

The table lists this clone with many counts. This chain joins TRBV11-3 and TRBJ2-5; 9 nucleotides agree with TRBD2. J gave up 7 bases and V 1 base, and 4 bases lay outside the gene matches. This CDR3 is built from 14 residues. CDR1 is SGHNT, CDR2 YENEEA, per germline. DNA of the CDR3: TGTGCCAGCAGCTTAGTAGCGGGAGACGGGACCCAGTACTTC. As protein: CASSLVAGDGTQYF.

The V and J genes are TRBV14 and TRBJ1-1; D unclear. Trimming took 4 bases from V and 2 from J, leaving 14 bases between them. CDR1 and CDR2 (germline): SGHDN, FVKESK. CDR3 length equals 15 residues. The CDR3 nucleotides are TGTGCCAGCAGCCCCCGCGAGCGGATTAACACTGAAGCTTTCTTT. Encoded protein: CASSPRERINTEAFF. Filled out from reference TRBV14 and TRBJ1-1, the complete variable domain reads EAGVTQFPSHSVIEKGQTVTLRCDPISGHDNLYWYRRVMGKEIKFLLHFVKESKQDESGMPNNRFLAERTGGTYSTLKVQPAELEDSGVYFCASSPRERINTEAFFGQGTRLTVV.

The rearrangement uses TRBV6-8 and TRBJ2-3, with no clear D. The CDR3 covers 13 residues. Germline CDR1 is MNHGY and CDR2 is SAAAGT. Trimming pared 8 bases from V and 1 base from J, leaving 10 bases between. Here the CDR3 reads CASHQRGTDTQYF. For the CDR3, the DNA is TGTGCCAGCCACCAAAGAGGCACAGATACGCAGTATTTT.

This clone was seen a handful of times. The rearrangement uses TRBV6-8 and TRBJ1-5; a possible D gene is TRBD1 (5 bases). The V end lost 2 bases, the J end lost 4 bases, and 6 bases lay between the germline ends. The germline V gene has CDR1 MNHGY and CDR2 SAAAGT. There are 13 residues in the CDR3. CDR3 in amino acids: CASSYPGNQPQHF. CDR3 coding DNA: TGTGCCAGCAGTTACCCAGGGAATCAGCCCCAGCATTTT.

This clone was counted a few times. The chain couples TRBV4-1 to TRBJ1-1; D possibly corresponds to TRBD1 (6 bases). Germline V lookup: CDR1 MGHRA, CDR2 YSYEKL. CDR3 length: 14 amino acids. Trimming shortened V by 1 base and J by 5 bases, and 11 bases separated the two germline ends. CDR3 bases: TGCGCCAGCAGCCAAGGGGGGGCTGATACTGAAGCTTTCTTT. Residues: CASSQGGADTEAFF.

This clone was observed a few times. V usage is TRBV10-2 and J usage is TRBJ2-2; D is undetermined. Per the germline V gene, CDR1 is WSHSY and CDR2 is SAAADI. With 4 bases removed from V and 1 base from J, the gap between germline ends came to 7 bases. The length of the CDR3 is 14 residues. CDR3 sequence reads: CASSGAGNTGELFF. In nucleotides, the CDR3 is TGCGCCAGCAGTGGAGCAGGGAACACCGGGGAGCTGTTTTTT.

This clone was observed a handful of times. The CDR3 DNA reads TGTGCCAGCAGTTACTCGATCGGGCCCGCGACTGGCTACACCTTC. It yields the protein CASSYSIGPATGYTF. V and J are TRBV6-8 and TRBJ1-2; D call uncertain. In germline, CDR1 is MNHGY, CDR2 SAAAGT. V lost 0 bases, J lost 7 bases, and 15 bases lay in between. CDR3 size: 15 residues.

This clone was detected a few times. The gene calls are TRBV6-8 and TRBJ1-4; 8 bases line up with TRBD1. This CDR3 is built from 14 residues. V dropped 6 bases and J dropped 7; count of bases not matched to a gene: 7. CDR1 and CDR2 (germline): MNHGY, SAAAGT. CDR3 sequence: CASSSDRAGEKLFF. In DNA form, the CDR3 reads TGTGCCAGCAGCTCGGACAGGGCAGGTGAAAAACTGTTTTTT.

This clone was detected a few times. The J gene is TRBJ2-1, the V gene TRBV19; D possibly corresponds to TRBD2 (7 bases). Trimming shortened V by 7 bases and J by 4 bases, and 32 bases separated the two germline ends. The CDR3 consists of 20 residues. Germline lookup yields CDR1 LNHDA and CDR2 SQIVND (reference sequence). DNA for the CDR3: TGTGCCAGTACCGGAGGGGGAGAGGGAGGGAGCCCTTTTATTTACAATGAGCAGTTCTTC. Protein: CASTGGGEGGSPFIYNEQFF.

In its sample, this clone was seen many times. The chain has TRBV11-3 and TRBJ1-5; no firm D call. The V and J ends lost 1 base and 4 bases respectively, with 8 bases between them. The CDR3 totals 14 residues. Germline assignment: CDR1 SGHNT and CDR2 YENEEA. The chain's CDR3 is CASSLVGRNQPQHF. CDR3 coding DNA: TGTGCCAGCAGCTTAGTAGGCAGAAATCAGCCCCAGCATTTT.

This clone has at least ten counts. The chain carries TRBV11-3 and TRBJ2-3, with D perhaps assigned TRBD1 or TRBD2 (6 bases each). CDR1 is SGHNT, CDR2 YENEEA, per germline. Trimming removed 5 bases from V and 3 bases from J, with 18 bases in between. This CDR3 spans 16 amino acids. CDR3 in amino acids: CASSRSWGAFTDTQYF. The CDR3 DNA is TGTGCCAGCAGCCGGAGTTGGGGGGCATTTACAGATACGCAGTATTTT.

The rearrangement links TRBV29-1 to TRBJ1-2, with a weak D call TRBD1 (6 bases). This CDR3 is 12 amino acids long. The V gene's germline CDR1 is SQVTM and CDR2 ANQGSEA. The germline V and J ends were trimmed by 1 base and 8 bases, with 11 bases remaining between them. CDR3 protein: CSVEGGARGYTF. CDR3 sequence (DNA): TGCAGCGTTGAAGGGGGGGCGAGGGGCTACACCTTC.